What follows are 17 T cell receptor beta chains derived from one specimen sequenced in a study of cytomegalovirus exposure and HLA in healthy donors. The PCR ran on 60 Vbeta and 13 Jbeta primers. Clones were read by immunoSEQ multiplex PCR, and TCRdb kept only the in-frame ones, dropping some. The sample lists around 100,000 clones, about two thirds seen once, with about 9% in the top ten. Specimen: PBMCs. The receptors originated from a man under 40 in good health and CMV-seropositive.

The chain recombines TRBV7-9 with TRBJ2-7; 9 nucleotides align to TRBD1. CDR1 is SEHNR, CDR2 FQNEAQ, per germline (reference sequence). J was trimmed by 3 bases and V by 4 bases; bases with no gene match: 10. The CDR3 runs to 16 residues. In nucleotides, the CDR3 is TGTGCCAGCAGCTATTTTGGGACAGGGAATTACTACGAGCAGTACGTC. Protein sequence: CASSYFGTGNYYEQYV.

V and J are TRBV7-9 and TRBJ1-4; D is unresolved. Germline CDR1 is SEHNR and CDR2 is FQNEAQ (reference sequence). The CDR3 has 11 residues. Trimming removed 5 bases from V and 5 bases from J, with 3 bases in between. The CDR3 nucleotides read TGTGCCAGCAGCGCGAATGAAAAACTGTTTTTT. This translates into CASSANEKLFF.

The sample holds one count of this clone. One junction end disagrees with the germline gene, perhaps due to a read error. The V and J genes are TRBV25-1 and TRBJ2-4, with a weak D call TRBD1 (6 bases). The CDR3 contains 13 residues. Germline V CDR1 and CDR2: MGHDK, SYGVNS. CDR3 region: CASSDRGINSQYF. In DNA, the CDR3 is TGTGCCAGCAGTGACAGGGGAATAAACAGTCAGTACTTC.

V usage is TRBV29-1 and J usage is TRBJ1-2, with 10 bases identical to TRBD1. CDR1 is SQVTM and CDR2 is ANQGSEA in the germline V gene. V lost 5 bases, J lost 1 base, and 7 bases stayed unmatched. This CDR3 comprises 15 residues. The CDR3 nucleotides are TGCAGCGTTACCTCGGACAGGGGGGTTAACTATGGCTACACCTTC. The encoded protein is CSVTSDRGVNYGYTF.

The chain carries TRBV29-1 and TRBJ2-1, with D perhaps TRBD2 (6 bases). This CDR3 is 14 amino acids long. CDR1 is SQVTM, CDR2 ANQGSEA, per germline. Trimming removed 3 bases from V and 9 bases from J, with 18 bases in between. Written as DNA, the CDR3 is TGCAGCGTTGATGCCGGTAACGTGGAGGGTGAGCAGTTCTTC. It codes for CSVDAGNVEGEQFF.

A remark on this clone: The identical CDR3 is also encoded by other nucleotide sequences in the sample. The rearrangement uses TRBV5-4 and TRBJ1-2; TRBD1 is a possible D gene (5 bases). Trimming took off 2 bases at V and 4 bases at J, with 6 bases between the two ends. Germline lookup yields CDR1 SGHNT and CDR2 YYREEE (reference sequence). The CDR3 has 12 amino acids. CDR3 protein: CASSLDSYGYTF. As DNA, the CDR3 is TGTGCCAGCAGCTTAGACAGCTATGGCTACACCTTC.

J is TRBJ2-5 and V is TRBV18, with a possible D match to TRBD2 (6 bases). With the DNA end fitting TRBJ2-7 better, the J assignment may be wrong. The CDR3 is made up of 17 amino acids. The germline gives CDR1 KGHSH, CDR2 LQKENI. Here the CDR3 reads CASSRGLSGGSSYEQYF. The CDR3 coding sequence is TGTGCCAGCTCACGAGGCCTCTCCGGGGGTAGCTCCTACGAGCAGTACTTC.

This clone was seen once. V usage is TRBV6-1 and J usage is TRBJ1-2; D is possibly TRBD1 (6 bases). Germline CDR1 and CDR2: MNHNS and SASEGT. The CDR3 covers 14 residues. Trimming took off 6 bases at V and 2 bases at J, with 13 bases between the two ends. CDR3 in amino acids: CASSHRERNYGYTF. For the CDR3, the DNA is TGTGCCAGCAGCCACAGGGAGAGGAACTATGGCTACACCTTC.

The rearrangement uses TRBV2 and TRBJ2-1; the match to TRBD2 covers 10 bases. Looked up from germline, CDR1 is SNHLY and CDR2 is FYNNEI. V gave up 5 bases and J gave up 10 bases; unmatched junction bases: 8. The CDR3 is 14 amino acids. CDR3 sequence reads: CASSSSQRGGEQFF. CDR3 coding DNA: TGTGCCAGCAGTTCCTCCCAGCGGGGGGGGGAGCAGTTCTTC.

This clone showed up just once. This rearrangement joins TRBV5-1 to TRBJ2-2; 7 positions match TRBD1. Germline V gene sequence: CDR1 SGHRS, CDR2 YFSETQ. Trimming cost V 8 bases and J 5 bases; bases outside gene matches: 9. CDR3 length: 14 amino acids. Here the CDR3 DNA reads TGCGCCAGTTCGACAGGGATCGATACCGGGGAGCTGTTTTTT. It specifies CASSTGIDTGELFF. The variable domain in full, with the rest retrieved from reference TRBV5-1 and TRBJ2-2, is KAGVTQTPRYLIKTRGQQVTLSCSPISGHRSVSWYQQTPGQGLQFLFEYFSETQRNKGNFPGRFSGRQFSNSRSEMNVSTLELGDSALYLCASSTGIDTGELFFGEGSRLTVL.

This chain uses TRBV27 with TRBJ1-5, with 8 bases that match TRBD1. V gave up 5 bases and J gave up 6 bases; unmatched junction bases: 6. The CDR3 is 14 residues long. The germline CDR1 and CDR2 sequences are MNHEY and SMNVEV (reference sequence). Written as DNA, the CDR3 is TGTGCCAGCAGTCCTCAGGGGGCGGGTCAGCCCCAGCATTTT. Protein product: CASSPQGAGQPQHF.

The rearrangement uses TRBV25-1 and TRBJ2-1; 7 bases are shared with TRBD2. V was clipped by 2 bases and J by 8 bases; unmatched bases: 12. The CDR3 loop spans 16 amino acids. Germline CDR1 MGHDK, CDR2 SYGVNS. The DNA of the CDR3 is TGTGCCAGCAGTGAACAGGGCCGCGGGAGTTTATATGAGCAGTTCTTC. Protein: CASSEQGRGSLYEQFF.

This clone was recorded a few times. This sequence joins TRBV27 and TRBJ2-7, with 15 bases aligning to TRBD2. This CDR3 is 16 amino acids long. Germline V gives CDR1 MNHEY, CDR2 SMNVEV (reference sequence). V shed 6 bases, J shed 6 bases, and the junction held 9 bases outside the gene matches. The CDR3 nucleotides read TGTGCCAGCAGCCCAACCCGGACTAGCGGGAGGGGCGAGCAGTACGTC. Translated, it gives CASSPTRTSGRGEQYV.

V usage is TRBV27 and J usage is TRBJ2-1; D is unclear. Between the trimmed V and J ends, which lost 6 bases and 4 bases, there was a span of 4 bases. Germline-derived CDR1 and CDR2 are MNHEY and SMNVEV (reference sequence). The CDR3 extends over 11 amino acids. The CDR3 sequence: CASSVYNEQFF. In DNA form, the CDR3 reads TGTGCCAGCAGCGTTTACAATGAGCAGTTCTTC.

This rearrangement joins TRBV7-2 to TRBJ2-1, with 8 bases aligning to TRBD2. This CDR3 has 14 residues. The germline CDR1 and CDR2 sequences are SGHTA and FQGNSA. The V segment lost 5 bases and the J segment 6 bases; nucleotides outside the gene matches: 6. CDR3 nucleotide sequence: TGTGCCAGCAGCCCTTCGGGGGGGAGCAATGAGCAGTTCTTC. Protein sequence: CASSPSGGSNEQFF.

The V gene is TRBV5-1, the J gene TRBJ2-7; 10 positions match TRBD2. CDR1 is SGHRS, CDR2 YFSETQ, per germline. This CDR3 is built from 19 residues. V was pared by 0 bases and J by 2 bases, with 14 bases of the junction left unmatched. The CDR3, as DNA: TGCGCCAGCAGCTTGGAGAGCGGGGGGGCCACGCTTCTCCCCTACGAGCAGTACTTC. As protein: CASSLESGGATLLPYEQYF.

The rearrangement joins TRBV27 to TRBJ1-6; the match to TRBD1 covers 8 bases. V shed 5 bases, J shed 7 bases, and the junction held 4 bases outside the gene matches. CDR1 MNHEY and CDR2 SMNVEV come from the germline V gene (reference sequence). This CDR3 spans 14 amino acids. The CDR3 bases are TGTGCCAGCAGTCGGCAGGGGGCGAATTCACCCCTCCACTTT. It encodes CASSRQGANSPLHF.